Sequencing of this TCR beta chain was carried out in a study of blood T cell repertoires in COVID-19. The protocol was immunoSEQ multiplex PCR, while the TCRdb copy is restricted to in-frame clones and leaves out a portion. The sample contains over 50,000 clones, 75% to 95% of which appear only once. CDR1 and CDR2 (germline): KGHSH, LQKENI. V shed 6 bases, J shed 4 bases, and the junction held 5 bases outside the gene matches. This CDR3 is 14 amino acids long. This clone was picked up one time. The source material was peripheral blood. This TCR came from a middle-aged man with active COVID-19. J is TRBJ1-1 and V is TRBV18; 10 nucleotides line up with TRBD1. CDR3 amino acids: CASSQGQGSTEAFF. CDR3 DNA sequence: TGTGCCAGCTCGCAGGGACAGGGGAGCACTGAAGCTTTCTTT.